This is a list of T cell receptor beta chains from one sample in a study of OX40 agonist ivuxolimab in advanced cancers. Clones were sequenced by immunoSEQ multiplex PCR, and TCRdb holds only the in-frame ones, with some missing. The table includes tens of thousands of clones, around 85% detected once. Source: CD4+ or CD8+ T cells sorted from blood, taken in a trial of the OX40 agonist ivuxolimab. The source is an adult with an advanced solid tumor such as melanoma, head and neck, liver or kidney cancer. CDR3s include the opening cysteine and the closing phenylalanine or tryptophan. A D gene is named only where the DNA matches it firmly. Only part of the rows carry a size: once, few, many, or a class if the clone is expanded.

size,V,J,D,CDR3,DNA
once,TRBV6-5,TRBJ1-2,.,CASSYDQGSYGYTF,TGTGCCAGCAGTTACGACCAGGGGTCCTATGGCTACACCTTC
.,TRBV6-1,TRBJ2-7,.,CASSEGRGAYEQYF,TGTGCCAGCAGTGAGGGGCGGGGAGCCTACGAGCAGTACTTC
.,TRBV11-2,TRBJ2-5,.,CASSYNRGKETQYF,TGTGCCAGCAGCTATAACCGGGGCAAAGAGACCCAGTACTTC
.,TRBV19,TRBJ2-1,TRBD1,CASSIWAGGGRLDEQFF,TGTGCCAGTAGTATTTGGGCAGGGGGTGGGCGGTTGGATGAGCAGTTCTTC
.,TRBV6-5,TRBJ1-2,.,CASSYQGLVSSGYTF,TGTGCCAGCAGTTACCAGGGGCTGGTATCGTCCGGCTACACCTTC
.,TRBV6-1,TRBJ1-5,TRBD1,CASRGTEYSNQPQHF,TGTGCCAGCAGAGGGACAGAGTATAGCAATCAGCCCCAGCATTTT
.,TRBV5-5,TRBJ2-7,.,CASSLLGAEQYF,TGTGCCAGCAGCCTCCTGGGGGCCGAGCAGTACTTC
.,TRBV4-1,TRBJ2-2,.,CASSQEQGLAGELFF,TGCGCCAGCAGCCAAGAGCAGGGATTAGCCGGGGAGCTGTTTTTT
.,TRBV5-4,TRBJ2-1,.,CASSLRGGGNEQFF,TGTGCCAGCAGCTTGCGAGGGGGGGGGAATGAGCAGTTCTTC
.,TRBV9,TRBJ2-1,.,CASSGAKQFF,TGTGCCAGCAGCGGGGCAAAGCAGTTCTTC
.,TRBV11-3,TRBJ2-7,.,CASSLASGGLLGEQYF,TGTGCCAGCAGCTTAGCCTCGGGGGGCCTTCTGGGCGAGCAGTACTTC
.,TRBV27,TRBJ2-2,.,CASSLYEGELFF,TGTGCCAGCAGTTTATATGAAGGGGAGCTGTTTTTT
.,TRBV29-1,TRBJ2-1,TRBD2,CSASGGAVNEQFF,TGCAGCGCTAGCGGGGGGGCAGTCAATGAGCAGTTCTTC
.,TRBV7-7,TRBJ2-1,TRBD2,CASSLLAGGLDEQFF,TGTGCCAGCAGCTTATTAGCGGGGGGGTTGGATGAGCAGTTCTTC
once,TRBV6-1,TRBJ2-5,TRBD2,CASSEWGLAAETQYF,TGTGCCAGCAGTGAATGGGGACTAGCGGCGGAGACCCAGTACTTC
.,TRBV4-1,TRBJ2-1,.,CASSQGDGAPTFYNEQFF,TGCGCCAGCAGCCAAGGGGACGGGGCCCCGACTTTCTACAATGAGCAGTTCTTC
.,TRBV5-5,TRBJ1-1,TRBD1,CASSLTSRGLNTEAFF,TGTGCCAGCAGCTTGACCTCTAGGGGGCTGAACACTGAAGCTTTCTTT
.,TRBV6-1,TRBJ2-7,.,CASSESWPYEQYF,TGTGCCAGCAGTGAATCGTGGCCTTACGAGCAGTACTTC
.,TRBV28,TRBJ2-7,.,CASSNSGLREQYF,TGTGCCAGCAGTAATTCAGGTCTCCGCGAACAGTACTTC
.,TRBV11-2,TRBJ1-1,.,CASSLFEYTEAFF,TGTGCCAGCAGCTTATTTGAGTACACTGAAGCTTTCTTT
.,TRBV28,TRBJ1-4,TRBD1,CASSSRWTGDNEKLFF,TGTGCCAGCAGTTCGAGGTGGACAGGTGACAATGAAAAACTGTTTTTT
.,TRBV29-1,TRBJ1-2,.,CSVTNRDSAYGYTF,TGCAGCGTTACAAACCGGGACTCCGCCTATGGCTACACCTTC
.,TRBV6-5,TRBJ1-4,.,CASSYDLNEKLFF,TGTGCCAGCAGTTATGACCTTAATGAAAAACTGTTTTTT
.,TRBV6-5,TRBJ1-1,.,CASITGTEAFF,TGTGCCAGCATTACGGGCACTGAAGCTTTCTTT
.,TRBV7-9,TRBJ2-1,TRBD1,CANNGPWGQYNEQFF,TGTGCCAACAATGGCCCTTGGGGACAGTACAATGAGCAGTTCTTC
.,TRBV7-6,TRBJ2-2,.,CASSIDTGELFF,TGTGCCAGCAGCATAGACACCGGGGAGCTGTTTTTT
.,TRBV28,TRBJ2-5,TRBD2,CASSRTSGGEETQYF,TGTGCCAGTTCCAGGACTAGCGGGGGGGAAGAGACCCAGTACTTC